Below, 3 T cell receptor beta chains from the same sample are listed, as sequenced in a study of blood T cells in healthy people across ages (dated by TCRdb to between 2015 and 2016). The method behind the library was 5' RACE. The data were produced on an Illumina HiSeq 2500. A second PCR of 7 to 11 cycles was run with a J-beta primer mix and a sample-barcoded 5' primer. Through fastp at Q25 and MiXCR, TCRdb rebuilt clones from the public reads, retaining in-frame beta chains. Each entry merges the rows of one CDR3 protein and shows their most common DNA and genes. Across this sample there are about 1.5 million distinct CDR3 sequences, with 42% seen only once. The ten largest make up more than 4% of the sample. The source material was blood. The receptor source for this set is a woman under 30 in good health.

This clonotype was observed a few times. J is TRBJ1-2 and V is TRBV29-1; 8 bases align to TRBD1. CDR3 length equals 14 residues. V was clipped by 0 bases and J by 5 bases; unmatched bases: 5. Germline V gene lookup returns CDR1 SQVTM and CDR2 ANQGSEA. CDR3 DNA sequence: TGCAGCGTTGAAGACAGGGGGCCGGGTTATGGCTACACCTTC. This translates into CSVEDRGPGYGYTF.

J is TRBJ2-3 and V is TRBV4-3, with 10 bases that match TRBD2. The V segment lost 1 base and the J segment 3 bases; nucleotides outside the gene matches: 1. The CDR3 has 15 amino acids. In germline, CDR1 is LGHNA, CDR2 YSLEER. As DNA, the CDR3 is TGCGCCAGCAGCCAAGGTAGCGGGAGGACAGATACGCAGTATTTT. Amino acids: CASSQGSGRTDTQYF.

The chain uses TRBV5-1 and TRBJ2-3; D may correspond to TRBD1 or TRBD2 (5 bases each). In germline, CDR1 is SGHRS, CDR2 YFSETQ. Trimming left V 3 bases short and J 0 bases short, with 11 bases between. The CDR3 extends over 15 amino acids. The CDR3 protein is CASSSDGTSTDTQYF. Here the CDR3 DNA reads TGCGCCAGCAGCTCCGACGGGACGAGCACAGATACGCAGTATTTT.